This TCR beta chain was retrieved from a study of cytomegalovirus exposure and HLA in healthy donors. Regarding the study as a whole: Most TCR sequences were uncommon, yet certain public TCRs appeared in many donors. In an earlier analysis, in approximately 570 donors, most V segments appeared productive either ~90% or ~30% of the time.

About this clone: Its antigen is undetermined.

In the PCR, 60 Vbeta and 13 Jbeta primers were used. Profiled with immunoSEQ multiplex PCR; TCRdb holds only in-frame clones, not every one. The sample includes roughly 190,000 clones, more than 75% of them seen just once. CDR3 length: 18 amino acids. Germline values: CDR1 MDHEN, CDR2 SYDVKM. V trimming: 3 bases; J trimming: 0 bases; junction bases outside the gene matches: 13. Sequencing was performed on PBMCs. The chain couples TRBV28 to TRBJ2-5; 7 nucleotides match TRBD2. This sequence was found in a man aged 35 to 55 in good health and CMV-seropositive. The CDR3 DNA sequence: TGTGCCAGCAGTTTCCAACCAAACACCGGACTAGACCAAGAGACCCAGTACTTC. Residues: CASSFQPNTGLDQETQYF.